These T cell receptor beta chains were read from a single sample in a study of T-cell memory formation after mild COVID-19. TCRdb used MiXCR to reprocess the 5' RACE reads, holding one entry per CDR3 protein. Counted here are 300,000 to 400,000 distinct CDR3 sequences, approximately 12% occurring once; the ten biggest clones make up around a fifth. Specimen: PBMCs or a T cell subset sorted from them (not recorded which). The receptors were gathered from a man between 18 and 35 years old who had mild COVID-19 (a few samples of this study predate the infection). Cell type and time point are not known. Both conserved end residues are part of each CDR3. A D gene is named only where the DNA matches it firmly. Clone size is given for some rows only: seen once, a few or many times, or a class if the clone is expanded.

d_call clone_size j_call v_call cdr3_nt cdr3_aa
TRBD1 - TRBJ2-1 TRBV19 TGTGCCAGTAGCACGCAGGGGGCGTCGGGGAATGAGCAGTTCTTC CASSTQGASGNEQFF
- - TRBJ1-1 TRBV5-1 TGCGCCAGCAGCCCCGACAGGCTAACTGAAGCTTTCTTT CASSPDRLTEAFF
TRBD1 few TRBJ2-2 TRBV19 TGTGCCAGCAAGGACAGGGGTACCGGGGAGCTGTTTTTT CASKDRGTGELFF
- - TRBJ2-1 TRBV12-3/TRBV12-4 TGTGCCAGCAGTTTCTCAGGGGTTAGTCACAATGAGCAGTTCTTC CASSFSGVSHNEQFF
- - TRBJ2-2 TRBV5-1 TGCGCCAGCAGCCCCCCGGACAGACAGAACACCGGGGAGCTGTTTTTT CASSPPDRQNTGELFF
TRBD1 - TRBJ1-6 TRBV4-2 TGTGCCAGCAGCCACAAACAGGGGCCTGAGTCACCCCTCCACTTT CASSHKQGPESPLHF
TRBD2 few TRBJ2-1 TRBV12-3/TRBV12-4 TGTGCCAGCAGAACTAGCGGGGGGGCGAGTGAGCAGTTCTTC CASRTSGGASEQFF
- - TRBJ1-2 TRBV9 TGTGCCAGCAGCCCAGAACCGGGGGAGATCTATGGCTACACCTTC CASSPEPGEIYGYTF
- - TRBJ1-1 TRBV9 TGTGCCAGCAGCGTAGACCCGGGCAGTAGGTACAACACTGAAGCTTTCTTT CASSVDPGSRYNTEAFF
- many TRBJ2-5 TRBV7-2 TGTGCCAGCAGCTTTCAGGCGGTGACGATGTTAGAGACCCAGTACTTC CASSFQAVTMLETQYF
- - TRBJ2-5 TRBV12-3/TRBV12-4 TGTGCCAGCAGTTTAGCTACAGACAGACAAGAGACCCAGTACTTC CASSLATDRQETQYF
- many TRBJ1-2 TRBV5-1 TGCGCCAGCAGCCATGGCGGAGAGCTCTATGGCTACACCTTC CASSHGGELYGYTF
TRBD1 many TRBJ1-6 TRBV6-5 TGTGCCAGCAGTTACAGTGGGACAGCTAATTCACCCCTCCACTTT CASSYSGTANSPLHF
TRBD2 few TRBJ2-5 TRBV20-1 TGCAGTGCCCCGCGGGGGGGCCTAGAGACCCAGTACTTC CSAPRGGLETQYF
- - TRBJ2-1 TRBV12-3/TRBV12-4 TGTGCCAGCAGTCCCGACAGAGGGCAGTTCTTC CASSPDRGQFF
TRBD2 - TRBJ2-3 TRBV7-2 TGTGCCAGCAGAAATCGTAGCGGGGGGGTCACAGATACGCAGTATTTT CASRNRSGGVTDTQYF
TRBD2 - TRBJ2-3 TRBV5-1 TGCGCCAGCAGCTTGGCCTCCGGGAGGGTGATCGCAGATACGCAGTATTTT CASSLASGRVIADTQYF
- - TRBJ2-2 TRBV6-4 TGTGCCAGCAGGAACGGGGCAAACACCGGGGAGCTGTTTTTT CASRNGANTGELFF
TRBD1 - TRBJ2-2 TRBV5-1 TGCGCCAGCAGCTTGACGGGACAGGGAGGGGCCGGGGAGCTGTTTTTT CASSLTGQGGAGELFF
- few TRBJ2-3 TRBV13 TGTGCCAGCAGCTTAGTGCGGACAGCCACAGATACGCAGTATTTT CASSLVRTATDTQYF
- - TRBJ2-2 TRBV4-2 TGTGCCAGCAGCCAAGAATACGCCCAGAACACCGGGGAGCTGTTTTTT CASSQEYAQNTGELFF
TRBD1 few TRBJ1-4 TRBV27 TGTGCCAGCAGTTTACGGAGCAGGGGGCTGAAGGCGAGAGACAGTGAAAAACTGTTTTTT CASSLRSRGLKARDSEKLFF
TRBD2 - TRBJ2-5 TRBV29-1 TGCAGCGTTGAAGAGGGGACTAGCAAGGAGACCCAGTACTTC CSVEEGTSKETQYF
- few TRBJ2-2 TRBV18 TGTGCCAGCTCTTATACCTCATCCGAACTTACCGGGGAGCTGTTTTTT CASSYTSSELTGELFF
TRBD1 - TRBJ2-5 TRBV5-1 TGCGCCAGCACCCCAGGGGAGACAGGGATATGGGAGACCCAGTACTTC CASTPGETGIWETQYF
- few TRBJ2-3 TRBV11-2 TGTGCCAGCAGCTTACTTCGAGCGGGCACAGATACGCAGTATTTT CASSLLRAGTDTQYF
- few TRBJ2-5 TRBV7-6 TGTGCCAGCAGTTTTCCCGGGACTGAAGAGACCCAGTACTTC CASSFPGTEETQYF
TRBD1 many TRBJ2-1 TRBV5-1 TGCGCCAGCAGCCGGGGACAGGACAATGAGCAGTTCTTC CASSRGQDNEQFF
TRBD1 few TRBJ2-5 TRBV6-2/TRBV6-3 TGTGCCAGCAGCGCAGGGGGCTCCCAAGAGACCCAGTACTTC CASSAGGSQETQYF
- - TRBJ2-3 TRBV7-2 TGTGCCAGCAGTTTGGAATCTGTAGATACGCAGTATTTT CASSLESVDTQYF
- - TRBJ2-3 TRBV12-3/TRBV12-4 TGTGCCAGTAAGGGTAACACAGATACGCAGTATTTT CASKGNTDTQYF
- - TRBJ2-5 TRBV21-1 TGTGCCAGCAGCAAAGTTCACCTGGGGGAGACCCAGTACTTC CASSKVHLGETQYF
- many TRBJ2-5 TRBV5-1 TGCGCCAGCAGCGAACAGGGGGGGGAGACCCAGTACTTC CASSEQGGETQYF
- many TRBJ2-7 TRBV5-1 TGCGCCAGCAGCTTTGTAGTTGTTGGCTCCTACGAGCAGTACTTC CASSFVVVGSYEQYF
TRBD2 few TRBJ2-2 TRBV10-3 TGTGCCATCAGGAGCGGGGACACCGGGGAGCTGTTTTTT CAIRSGDTGELFF
- - TRBJ1-2 TRBV6-5 TGTGCCAGCATGGGGGCGTCCTATGGCTACACCTTC CASMGASYGYTF
TRBD1 many TRBJ1-2 TRBV7-2 TGTGCCAGCAGCTTAGGCTCGGGACAGGCTATCTATGGCTACACCTTC CASSLGSGQAIYGYTF
TRBD1 few TRBJ1-5 TRBV5-6 TGTGCCAGCAGCCCTGCCGGGACAGACCTGCCGCAGCATTTT CASSPAGTDLPQHF
- - TRBJ1-5 TRBV4-1 TGCGCCAGCAGCCAAGAAGGCGGGCAAATTCATCAGCCCCAGCATTTT CASSQEGGQIHQPQHF
- few TRBJ2-2 TRBV12-3/TRBV12-4 TGTGCCAGCAACGGGGGGCCCACCGGGGAGCTGTTTTTT CASNGGPTGELFF
- - TRBJ2-3 TRBV6-2/TRBV6-3 TGTGCCAGCACCCACTCTCAAGATACGCAGTATTTT CASTHSQDTQYF
- many TRBJ1-4 TRBV11-2 TGTGCCAGCAGCTCATCTAGGGGCGAGGAAAAACTGTTTTTT CASSSSRGEEKLFF
- few TRBJ2-3 TRBV20-1 TGCAGTGCTAGAGGGGCGCATTCCACAGATACGCAGTATTTT CSARGAHSTDTQYF
- few TRBJ2-3 TRBV5-1 TGCGCCAGCAGCTTGGAGGCAGAAACAGATACGCAGTATTTT CASSLEAETDTQYF
- many TRBJ1-2 TRBV19 TGTGCCAGTAGTGGGACATCGGCTAACTATGGCTACACCTTC CASSGTSANYGYTF
TRBD2 - TRBJ2-6 TRBV24-1 TGTGCCACCAGCGGGAGGCGGACCTCTGGGGCCAACGTCCTGACTTTC CATSGRRTSGANVLTF